This TCR beta chain was documented in a study of CD4 T cells in relation to SARS-CoV-2 and coronaviruses. CD4 enrichment then naive enrichment separated naive from memory CD4+ cells. CDR3 length: 15 residues. As concerns this clone: Its specificity is not known.

Sequencing used immunoSEQ multiplex PCR; TCRdb keeps in-frame clones, though not all of them. The sample shows around 28,000 clones, roughly four fifths of them seen only once. Input material: memory CD4+ T cells from PBMCs, cultured in vitro. This rearrangement joins TRBV21-1 to TRBJ2-2. TRBV21-1 counts as a pseudogene. This sequence was found in an adult with COVID-19. The CDR3 loop is CAFTSGVGYAGELFF. The CDR3 bases are TGTGCCTTCACGTCTGGGGTCGGGTACGCCGGGGAGCTGTTTTTT.